These T cell receptor beta chains were read from a single sample in a study of Ad26.COV2.S vaccination and SARS-CoV-2 variants. Profiled with immunoSEQ multiplex PCR; TCRdb holds only in-frame clones, not every one. The sample lists hundreds of thousands of clones, 80% to 90% occurring once. The specimen was peripheral blood, collected in a trial of Ad26.COV2.S vaccine versus placebo. These receptors all stem from a person aged 18-65 years who received the Ad26.COV2.S COVID-19 vaccine or a placebo. Both conserved end residues are part of each CDR3. The D gene is left open where the match is weak. The size field is filled for only some rows; it gives once, few, many or a size class.

J | size | D | V | DNA | CDR3
TRBJ1-1 | . | . | TRBV7-9 | TGTGCCAGCAGCTTGGGAGCTTTCTTT | CASSLGAFF
TRBJ1-6 | few | TRBD1 | TRBV3-1/TRBV3-2 | TGTGCCAGCAGCGATACCGGGACAGGAAATTCACCCCTCCACTTT | CASSDTGTGNSPLHF
TRBJ2-1 | . | TRBD1 | TRBV7-8 | TGTGCCAGCAGCTTAGCTCCCGACAGGGGTCACAATGAGCAGTTCTTC | CASSLAPDRGHNEQFF
TRBJ1-5 | once | . | TRBV10-1 | TGCGCCAGCAGTGAAGACCTAAATCAGCCCCAGCATTTT | CASSEDLNQPQHF
TRBJ1-1 | . | . | TRBV28 | TGTGCCAGCTCATCGCCGGGGACCGGATTCGCTGAAGCTTTCTTT | CASSSPGTGFAEAFF
TRBJ1-2 | few | TRBD1 | TRBV6-2/TRBV6-3 | TGTGCCAGCAGCTCTACAGGGGGCGCGGGCGGCTACACCTTC | CASSSTGGAGGYTF
TRBJ2-7 | . | TRBD2 | TRBV5-8 | TGTGCCACCCGGCACTTAGCGGGAGCTCCATACGAGCAGTACTTC | CATRHLAGAPYEQYF
TRBJ2-1 | few | TRBD2 | TRBV7-9 | TGTGCCAGCAGCAAAGGACTAGCGGGGTTGAGCTCCTACAATGAGCAGTTCTTC | CASSKGLAGLSSYNEQFF
TRBJ2-5 | . | . | TRBV12-3/TRBV12-4 | TGTGCCAGCAGTTCCTCCCATGGGTTACTCCAGTACTTC | CASSSSHGLLQYF
TRBJ2-1 | once | TRBD1 | TRBV27 | TGTGCCAGCGGACAGGGGCCTTGGGATGAGCAGTTCTTC | CASGQGPWDEQFF
TRBJ2-1 | . | . | TRBV7-9 | TGTGCCAGCAGCTTAGAAGCCAGGGCCGATGAGCAGTTCTTC | CASSLEARADEQFF
TRBJ2-7 | . | . | TRBV7-2 | TGTGCCAGCAGCTTAAGGGCGGAAGCCTACGAGCAGTACTTC | CASSLRAEAYEQYF
TRBJ1-2 | . | . | TRBV15 | TGTGCCACCAGCAGAGATTATGAGGGCTTAGACTATGGCTACACCTTC | CATSRDYEGLDYGYTF
TRBJ1-4 | once | . | TRBV19 | TGTGCCAGTAGTATAAGTCAGGGAAGTAATGAAAAACTGTTTTTT | CASSISQGSNEKLFF
TRBJ1-3 | . | . | TRBV2 | TGTGCCAGCAGTGGAGCGGGGAACACCATATATTTT | CASSGAGNTIYF
TRBJ1-1 | once | . | TRBV30 | TGTGCCTGGAGTGGAGGCAGACTGAACACTGAAGCTTTCTTT | CAWSGGRLNTEAFF
TRBJ2-3 | . | . | TRBV12-5 | TGTGCTAGTGGTTTGGTCCTAAAGGACAGTCCAGATACGCAGTATTTT | CASGLVLKDSPDTQYF
TRBJ2-5 | . | TRBD1 | TRBV15 | TGTGCCACCAGCGGGGGGGGGACAGGGCTAGAGACCCAGTACTTC | CATSGGGTGLETQYF
TRBJ2-7 | . | TRBD2 | TRBV11-2 | TGTGCCAGCAGCTTAGATACGGGGGGCGAGCAGTACTTC | CASSLDTGGEQYF
TRBJ2-3 | . | . | TRBV25-1 | TGTGCCAGCAGTGATCGATGGGGAAGCACAGATACGCAGTATTTT | CASSDRWGSTDTQYF
TRBJ1-4 | . | TRBD1 | TRBV4-3 | TGCGCCAGCAGCCAGGACAGGGGAATTAATGAAAAACTGTTTTTT | CASSQDRGINEKLFF
TRBJ1-5 | . | . | TRBV24-1 | TGTGCCACCAGTGACCGGGCCAGGGGCTATAGCAATCAGCCCCAGCATTTT | CATSDRARGYSNQPQHF
TRBJ2-3 | . | TRBD1 | TRBV12-5 | TGTGCTAGTGCCCCGGGACAGGGGGCCGGAGATACGCAGTATTTT | CASAPGQGAGDTQYF
TRBJ2-3 | . | TRBD2 | TRBV5-6 | TGTGCCAGCAGCTTCGGGGGGGCCTTAGATACGCAGTATTTT | CASSFGGALDTQYF
TRBJ1-5 | . | . | TRBV9 | TGTGCCAGCAGCGTAGGGGAGGGAAGCAATCAGCCCCAGCATTTT | CASSVGEGSNQPQHF
TRBJ1-5 | . | . | TRBV2 | TGTGCCAGCAGTGGGCTTGAGTGGGGCGGTAGCAATCAGCCCCAGCATTTT | CASSGLEWGGSNQPQHF
TRBJ1-6 | . | . | TRBV10-1 | TGCGCCAGCAGTGAAGGTCGGACACCTAATTCACCCCTCCACTTT | CASSEGRTPNSPLHF
TRBJ2-7 | . | . | TRBV4-1 | TGCGCCAGCAGCCTGTTCCTTGCGGGGAGCTCCTACGAGCAGTACTTC | CASSLFLAGSSYEQYF
TRBJ2-7 | . | . | TRBV6-2/TRBV6-3 | TGTGCCAGCAGTCGGTGGGGGACGGTTGCCTACGAGCAGTACTTC | CASSRWGTVAYEQYF
TRBJ2-7 | . | . | TRBV6-5 | TGTGCCAGCAAGAATCGTTGGGACCGCTACGAGCAGTACTTC | CASKNRWDRYEQYF
TRBJ2-1 | . | . | TRBV29-1 | TGCAGCGTTGAAGGGGCAGGGGAGGATTTTTCGGGGCAGTTCTTC | CSVEGAGEDFSGQFF
TRBJ1-3 | . | . | TRBV3-1/TRBV3-2 | TGTGCCAGCAGCCAAGGCCAGGCCTCTGGAAACACCATATATTTT | CASSQGQASGNTIYF
TRBJ2-1 | . | . | TRBV4-3 | TGCGCCAGCAGCCAAGGAGTGGGGAAGGGCTCCTACAATGAGCAGTTCTTC | CASSQGVGKGSYNEQFF
TRBJ1-1 | . | TRBD1 | TRBV19 | TGTGCCAGTAGTAGGGACAGGTTCACTGAAGCTTTCTTT | CASSRDRFTEAFF
TRBJ2-5 | . | TRBD2 | TRBV4-2 | TGTGCCAGCAGCCAAGTCTCAGCGGGGGGGGACCAAGAGACCCAGTACTTC | CASSQVSAGGDQETQYF
TRBJ2-5 | . | TRBD1 | TRBV11-2 | TGTGCCAGCAGCTTCGGACAGGTACAAGAGACCCAGTACTTC | CASSFGQVQETQYF
TRBJ2-7 | . | . | TRBV3-1/TRBV3-2 | TGTGCCAGCAGCCAAGGTCCCGAGCAGTACTTC | CASSQGPEQYF
TRBJ1-1 | once | . | TRBV2 | TGTACCAACCAAGGTGGGGAGGCCCCCCGGACTGAAGCTTTCTTT | CTNQGGEAPRTEAFF
TRBJ2-1 | . | TRBD1 | TRBV5-1 | TGCGCCAGCAACCCAACGACCCGGGACAGGACTAATGAGCAGTTCTTC | CASNPTTRDRTNEQFF
TRBJ2-7 | . | . | TRBV15 | TGTGCCACCAGCAGAGGGGGGGCAGGGAGTACGCAGCGGTACTTC | CATSRGGAGSTQRYF
TRBJ2-1 | few | TRBD2 | TRBV5-4 | TGTGCCAGCAGCGTGGGACTAGCGGGTACCCACAATGAGCAGTTCTTC | CASSVGLAGTHNEQFF
TRBJ1-1 | . | . | TRBV19 | TGTGCCAGTAGTATCCAGGGACGTGGTGAAGCTTTCTTT | CASSIQGRGEAFF
TRBJ1-5 | . | . | TRBV19 | TGTGCCAGTACAGGGAACTATAATCAGCCCCAGCATTTT | CASTGNYNQPQHF
TRBJ1-2 | . | . | TRBV9 | TGTGCCAGCAGCGTAGGGACGGCCTATGGCTACACCTTC | CASSVGTAYGYTF
TRBJ1-2 | once | TRBD1 | TRBV6-6 | TGTGCCAGCAGTTACGATCCGACAGGGTTAGGCGGCTACACCTTC | CASSYDPTGLGGYTF
TRBJ2-3 | . | . | TRBV30 | TGTGCCTGGAGTGTAGCCAGGGGCACAGATACGCAGTATTTT | CAWSVARGTDTQYF
TRBJ2-6 | . | TRBD1 | TRBV11-2 | TGTGCCAGCAGCCCGCGACAGGGTTATAACTCTGGGGCCAACGTCCTGACTTTC | CASSPRQGYNSGANVLTF
TRBJ2-7 | once | . | TRBV3-1/TRBV3-2 | TGTGCCAGCAGCCAAGATTCCCTGACTCCTTCTGTGTACTTC | CASSQDSLTPSVYF
TRBJ1-1 | . | TRBD1 | TRBV13 | TGTGCCAGCAGCCCCTTGACAGGGGCCGGCACTGAAGCTTTCTTT | CASSPLTGAGTEAFF
TRBJ2-7 | . | . | TRBV3-1/TRBV3-2 | TGTGCCAGCAGCCCACAATTGTCACACTACGAGCAGTACTTC | CASSPQLSHYEQYF
TRBJ2-5 | . | . | TRBV7-9 | TGTGCCAGCAGCCCGCCCCAAGAGACCCAGTACTTC | CASSPPQETQYF
TRBJ2-7 | . | . | TRBV18 | TGTGCCAGCTCATCAACGGACAGCTACGAGCAGTACTTC | CASSSTDSYEQYF
TRBJ2-7 | . | TRBD2 | TRBV5-4 | TGTGCCAGCAGCGTGGCGGGGGGGAGCTACGAGCAGTACTTC | CASSVAGGSYEQYF
TRBJ2-7 | . | . | TRBV15 | TGTGCCACCAGCAGCCAAAGCGGGTTTGGGGAGCAGTACTTC | CATSSQSGFGEQYF
TRBJ1-5 | once | TRBD1 | TRBV6-2/TRBV6-3 | TGTGCCAGCAGTCAAGGACAGGGTAGCAATCAGCCCCAGCATTTT | CASSQGQGSNQPQHF
TRBJ1-5 | . | . | TRBV19 | TGTGCCAGTAGTATAGCAGGGGACAATCAGCCCCAGCATTTT | CASSIAGDNQPQHF
TRBJ1-5 | . | . | TRBV12-3/TRBV12-4 | TGTGCCAGCAGTCCTCCCGGCAATCAGCCCCAGCATTTT | CASSPPGNQPQHF
TRBJ2-1 | . | TRBD2 | TRBV15 | TGTGCCACCAGCAGACGTAGCGGGGGAGCCTACAATGAGCAGTTCTTC | CATSRRSGGAYNEQFF